This is a list of T cell receptor beta chains from one sample in a study of cytomegalovirus exposure and HLA in healthy donors. Some clones are missing from TCRdb's copy, which holds only in-frame ones; the method was immunoSEQ multiplex PCR. The data hold roughly 88,000 clones, with 76% observed a single time. Specimen: PBMCs. The receptors shown here come from a man aged 30-40 years in good health and CMV-seropositive. Both conserved end residues are part of each CDR3. Each record gives: CDR3 protein, CDR3 DNA, V gene, J gene, D gene, clone size. The D gene is left open where the match is weak. For some rows the clone size is stated as once, few or many, or as a class when expanded; others skip it.

CASSRKGLGSSYEQYF	TGTGCCAGCAGCCGCAAGGGACTTGGCAGCTCCTACGAGCAGTACTTC	TRBV13	TRBJ2-7	-	-
CASSRGLAGSTDTQYF	TGTGCCAGCAGCCGTGGACTAGCGGGGAGCACAGATACGCAGTATTTT	TRBV7-3	TRBJ2-3	TRBD2	-
CASSPSGGYGQYF	TGTGCCAGCAGTCCCAGTGGGGGGTACGGGCAGTACTTC	TRBV6-1	TRBJ2-7	-	few
CASSSYDTSGNTIYF	TGTGCCAGCAGCTCCTACGACACCTCTGGAAACACCATATATTTT	TRBV7-9	TRBJ1-3	-	-
CASSLVGGGYEQYF	TGCGCCAGCAGCTTGGTGGGCGGGGGCTACGAGCAGTACTTC	TRBV5-1	TRBJ2-7	TRBD2	-
CAISEFGQGTTGELFF	TGTGCCATCAGTGAGTTTGGTCAGGGGACCACCGGGGAGCTGTTTTTT	TRBV10-3	TRBJ2-2	-	-
CASDRGGSNYGYTF	TGTGCCAGTGACAGGGGCGGATCTAACTATGGCTACACCTTC	TRBV19	TRBJ1-2	TRBD1	few
CASSLDSSNQPQHF	TGTGCCAGCAGCTTAGACAGTAGCAATCAGCCCCAGCATTTT	TRBV7-9	TRBJ1-5	-	once
CASSGLTSVNTGELFF	TGTGCCAGCAGCGGGCTGACTAGCGTGAACACCGGGGAGCTGTTTTTT	TRBV5-4	TRBJ2-2	TRBD2	-
CASSPNTGSYGYTF	TGTGCCAGCAGCCCGAATACAGGGTCCTATGGCTACACCTTC	TRBV6-5	TRBJ1-2	-	-
CASSFGGDWTEAFF	TGTGCCAGCAGCTTTGGAGGGGATTGGACTGAAGCTTTCTTT	TRBV5-4	TRBJ1-1	-	-
CASSVGPRGDTKETQYF	TGTGCCAGCAGCGTAGGCCCCAGGGGAGATACCAAAGAGACCCAGTACTTC	TRBV9	TRBJ2-5	-	-
CASSFGQGEFTDTQYF	TGTGCCAGCAGCTTCGGGCAGGGCGAATTTACAGATACGCAGTATTTT	TRBV7-3	TRBJ2-3	-	-
CASSLDGTGYGYTF	TGTGCCAGCAGCTTGGATGGGACTGGCTATGGCTACACCTTC	TRBV5-6	TRBJ1-2	-	-
CASSSRDLATNEKLFF	TGCGCCAGCAGCTCACGGGACTTGGCAACTAATGAAAAACTGTTTTTT	TRBV5-1	TRBJ1-4	-	-
CASSLAEPGQPQHF	TGTGCCAGCAGCTTAGCGGAACCAGGTCAGCCCCAGCATTTT	TRBV7-8	TRBJ1-5	-	-
CASSYWGGEVGYTF	TGTGCCAGCAGCTATTGGGGCGGGGAGGTTGGCTACACCTTC	TRBV5-4	TRBJ1-2	-	-
CASRTGQGFHEQYF	TGTGCCAGCAGAACGGGACAGGGGTTCCACGAGCAGTACTTC	TRBV7-9	TRBJ2-7	TRBD1	-
CASSDRGLNTEAFF	TGTGCCAGCTCAGACAGGGGCCTGAACACTGAAGCTTTCTTT	TRBV18	TRBJ1-1	TRBD1	-
CASSQTEAYEQFF	TGCGCCAGCAGCCAAACGGAGGCGTATGAGCAGTTCTTC	TRBV4-1	TRBJ2-1	-	few
CASSVRGANEQFF	TGTGCCAGCAGCGTACGGGGGGCCAATGAGCAGTTCTTC	TRBV9	TRBJ2-1	-	-
CASSLTDTEAFF	TGTGCCAGCAGCTTAACGGACACTGAAGCTTTCTTT	TRBV13	TRBJ1-1	-	few
CSVGWVGGRGREAFF	TGCAGCGTTGGGTGGGTGGGGGGACGGGGACGCGAAGCTTTCTTT	TRBV29-1	TRBJ1-1	-	-
CASSIDSNTIYF	TGTGCCAGCAGTATCGACTCAAACACCATATATTTT	TRBV19	TRBJ1-3	-	-
CASSLLKTGSLGLDEQFF	TGTGCCAGCAGTTTACTCAAAACAGGTTCACTCGGATTGGATGAGCAGTTCTTC	TRBV27	TRBJ2-1	-	-
CASRTRGANVLTF	TGTGCCAGCAGAACCCGGGGGGCCAACGTCCTGACTTTC	TRBV5-6	TRBJ2-6	-	-
CASSFGQRNIQYF	TGTGCCAGCAGTTTCGGACAGAGGAACATTCAGTACTTC	TRBV28	TRBJ2-4	-	few